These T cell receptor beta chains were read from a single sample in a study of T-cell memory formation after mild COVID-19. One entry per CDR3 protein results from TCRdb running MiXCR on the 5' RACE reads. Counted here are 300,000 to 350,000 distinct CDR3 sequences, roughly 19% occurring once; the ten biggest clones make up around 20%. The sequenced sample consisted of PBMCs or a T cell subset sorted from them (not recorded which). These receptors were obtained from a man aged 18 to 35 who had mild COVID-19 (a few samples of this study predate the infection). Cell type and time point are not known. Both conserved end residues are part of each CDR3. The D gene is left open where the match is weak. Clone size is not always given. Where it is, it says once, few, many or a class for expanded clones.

TGTGCCAGCAGCCCGAGGGTGGGGGGCCTGGGCGAAAAACTGTTTTTT CASSPRVGGLGEKLFF TRBJ1-4 . TRBV7-9 once
TGCGCCAGCAGCCCCAGCGGGGGGGACCAGTACTTC CASSPSGGDQYF TRBJ2-5 TRBD2 TRBV4-1 few
TGTGCCAGCAGGGCGAGAGATACGCAGTATTTT CASRARDTQYF TRBJ2-3 . TRBV14 .
TGCGCCAGCAGCTTGGGCTCTAGAGGGCAGTTCTTC CASSLGSRGQFF TRBJ2-1 . TRBV5-1 few
TGTGCCAGCAGCTCCGCGGGACAGGGGATATCTGAGTTCTTC CASSSAGQGISEFF TRBJ2-1 TRBD1 TRBV7-8 few
TGCAGCGCCGGGGAGACCCAGTACTTC CSAGETQYF TRBJ2-5 . TRBV29-1 many
TGTGCCAGCAGGGGTGAGACTAGCGGGGTATCGGAGACCCAGTACTTC CASRGETSGVSETQYF TRBJ2-5 TRBD2 TRBV12-3/TRBV12-4 many
TGTGCCAGCAGCCCGACGGAGGGAGGGGGCGCTTCACCCCTCCACTTT CASSPTEGGGASPLHF TRBJ1-6 TRBD1 TRBV7-6 .
TGTGCCAGCAGCTTAGGGGGAGTCGGTGTTTACTTC CASSLGGVGVYF TRBJ2-5 . TRBV7-2 .
TGCGCCAGCAGCTTGGCCCCAGGGGGCGAGGGAAGCACAGATACGCAGTATTTT CASSLAPGGEGSTDTQYF TRBJ2-3 TRBD1 TRBV5-1 many
TGTGCCACCAGTGATCCCCCCGGGACAGGGGGCGACGAGACCCAGTACTTC CATSDPPGTGGDETQYF TRBJ2-5 TRBD1 TRBV24-1 .